This passage covers 15 T cell receptor beta chains from one sample sequenced in a study of blood T cell repertoires in COVID-19. TCRdb keeps only in-frame clones here, not all; method: immunoSEQ multiplex PCR. This table holds roughly 360,000 clones, 75% to 90% found once. The sequenced sample was PBMCs or T cells enriched from blood (not recorded which). All receptors come from a woman in her 50s who had recovered from COVID-19.

The V gene is TRBV7-9, the J gene TRBJ2-7; 8 bases map to TRBD2. In germline, CDR1 is SEHNR, CDR2 FQNEAQ (reference sequence). CDR3 size: 14 residues. V trimming: 5 bases; J trimming: 3 bases; junction bases outside the gene matches: 6. CDR3 DNA: TGTGCCAGCAGCGATACTAGCGGTTTCTACGAGCAGTACTTC. This codes for CASSDTSGFYEQYF.

The chain combines TRBV4-3 with TRBJ2-7; possibly TRBD1 for D (6 bases). This CDR3 region has 15 residues. V was pared by 1 base and J by 6 bases, with 16 bases between. Per germline, CDR1 LGHNA and CDR2 YSLEER. Here the CDR3 reads CASSQGTGTLSEQYF. CDR3 nucleotides: TGCGCCAGCAGCCAAGGGACCGGGACACTTAGCGAGCAGTACTTC.

The V call is TRBV2, the J call TRBJ1-1, with TRBD1 identical over 7 bases. Germline V gene lookup returns CDR1 SNHLY and CDR2 FYNNEI. J was trimmed by 0 bases and V by 8 bases; bases with no gene match: 9. The CDR3 is made up of 15 amino acids. Here the CDR3 reads CASQLDRSLNTEAFF. Written as DNA, the CDR3 is TGTGCCAGCCAGTTGGACAGGAGCCTGAACACTGAAGCTTTCTTT.

Notes on this clone: The same CDR3 arises from other DNA sequences in this sample as well. The rearrangement uses TRBV5-1 and TRBJ2-1; tentatively, D is TRBD1 (6 bases). The V end lost 0 bases, the J end lost 3 bases, and 7 bases lay between the germline ends. The germline CDR1 and CDR2 sequences are SGHRS and YFSETQ. This CDR3 comprises 14 residues. The CDR3 DNA sequence: TGCGCCAGCAGCTTGGGGACAGTCTACAATGAGCAGTTCTTC. It codes for CASSLGTVYNEQFF.

The V gene is TRBV30, the J gene TRBJ1-6; maybe TRBD1 (5 bases). Germline V gene sequence: CDR1 GTSNPN, CDR2 SVGIG (reference sequence). This CDR3 spans 16 amino acids. V was cut by 0 bases and J by 9 bases, with 18 bases left in between. The CDR3 DNA is TGTGCCTGGAGTGTAGCCCGGGATCGGGGGACTTCACCCCTCCACTTT. It encodes CAWSVARDRGTSPLHF.

This chain uses TRBV30 with TRBJ2-5; D perhaps matches TRBD1 (6 bases). CDR1 and CDR2 (germline): GTSNPN, SVGIG (reference sequence). Trimming shortened V by 2 bases and J by 4 bases, and 11 bases separated the two germline ends. CDR3 length: 13 residues. CDR3 DNA: TGTGCCTGGAGTCTAGCAGGGGCAGAGACCCAGTACTTC. Protein product: CAWSLAGAETQYF.

The chain couples TRBV4-1 to TRBJ2-7; D is ambiguous. V was clipped by 4 bases and J by 0 bases, with 16 bases between them. There are 16 residues in the CDR3. Germline V gene lookup returns CDR1 MGHRA and CDR2 YSYEKL. The CDR3 is CASSPTVTTSSYEQYF. DNA of the CDR3: TGCGCCAGCAGCCCTACCGTTACTACCAGCTCCTACGAGCAGTACTTC.

The gene calls are TRBV9 and TRBJ2-7; D is possibly TRBD2 (6 bases). The CDR3 consists of 13 residues. The V end was cut by 0 bases, the J end by 7 bases, with 11 bases between. Germline CDR1 and CDR2: SGDLS and YYNGEE. The CDR3 loop reads CASSVGGTGEQYF. The CDR3, as DNA: TGTGCCAGCAGCGTAGGGGGGACTGGGGAGCAGTACTTC.

This clone has at least ten counts. The chain joins TRBV19 to TRBJ2-7; a possible D gene is TRBD1 (6 bases). Germline CDR1 LNHDA, CDR2 SQIVND (reference sequence). V was cut by 5 bases and J by 6 bases, with 14 bases left in between. The CDR3 length is 13 residues. The CDR3: CASSPRAGAEQYF. CDR3 in DNA: TGTGCCAGTAGTCCGCGGGCAGGGGCCGAGCAGTACTTC.

CDR3 coding DNA: TGTGCCAGCAGCAACGGGACAGGGTATGGCTACACCTTC. Amino acids: CASSNGTGYGYTF. The rearrangement uses TRBV5-4 and TRBJ1-2, with 9 bases that match TRBD1. The CDR3 has 13 residues. Per germline, CDR1 SGHNT and CDR2 YYREEE (reference sequence). The ends lost 4 bases at V and 5 bases at J; junction bases unmatched: 3.

This chain uses TRBV30 with TRBJ1-2; D gene unclear. V gave up 8 bases and J gave up 7 bases, with 11 bases separating them. This CDR3 has 10 amino acids. Germline CDR1 reads GTSNPN; CDR2 reads SVGIG (reference sequence). The CDR3, as DNA: TGTGCCCTGGGAGGGAGTGGCTACACCTTC. It specifies CALGGSGYTF.

This chain uses TRBV5-6 with TRBJ2-5; no clear D. The V end lost 1 base, the J end lost 1 base, and 5 bases lay between the germline ends. This CDR3 is built from 13 residues. Germline V gene lookup returns CDR1 SGHDT and CDR2 YYEEEE. The CDR3 coding sequence is TGTGCCAGCAGCTTGCAGTTCCAAGAGACCCAGTACTTC. Its protein is CASSLQFQETQYF.

Of note for this clone: The junction and the germline gene differ at one end; a read error may be behind it. Different DNA sequences within this sample yield the same CDR3. V and J are TRBV29-1 and TRBJ1-2; 7 nucleotides agree with TRBD1. Germline CDR1 and CDR2: SQVTM and ANQGSEA. The CDR3 has 13 amino acids. The chain's CDR3 is CSVEVNRGYGYTF. As DNA, the CDR3 is TGCAGCGTTGAAGTAAACAGGGGCTATGGTTACACCTTC.

This chain's CDR3 is CASSTGQVDSTDTQYF. The DNA of the CDR3 is TGTGCCAGTAGTACCGGACAGGTTGACAGCACAGATACGCAGTATTTT. The chain joins TRBV19 to TRBJ2-3, with 7 bases lining up with TRBD1. Germline trimming cut 4 bases from V and 0 bases from J; bases unmatched to any gene: 7. Germline V gives CDR1 LNHDA, CDR2 SQIVND (reference sequence). CDR3 size: 16 residues.

The CDR3 protein is CAWSVRFLEQFF. The DNA for the CDR3 is TGTGCCTGGAGTGTACGGTTCTTGGAGCAGTTCTTC. The chain carries TRBV30 and TRBJ2-1; D gene unclear. CDR1 and CDR2 (germline): GTSNPN, SVGIG (reference sequence). CDR3 length: 12 amino acids. The V end was cut by 0 bases, the J end by 10 bases, with 10 bases between.